This T cell receptor beta chain was observed in a study of blood T cell repertoires in COVID-19. Study details: Italy, Spain and the United States were the sources of the convalescent and acute COVID-19 samples. PBMCs, B-cell-depleted T cells, or T cells were the source of the cDNA or gDNA that made up the material.

Original handling: How many nucleated cells were present was estimated from reference gene primer amplification. This table comes from immunoSEQ multiplex PCR, and its TCRdb copy is limited to in-frame clones, with some not included. The DNA gave D and trimming, while V, J and clone size come from that table. The table records under 170,000 clones, 86% of them present only once. The CDR3 is 13 residues long. Germline values: CDR1 SGHTA, CDR2 FQGTGA. V dropped 5 bases and J dropped 4 bases, with 10 bases sitting between them. The sample comprised peripheral blood. The sequence came from a man between 65 and 79 years old with acute or convalescent COVID-19. The V call is TRBV7-3, the J call TRBJ2-3, with a tentative D call TRBD2 (6 bases). CDR3 residues: CASSQGLADTQYF. CDR3 DNA: TGTGCCAGCAGCCAGGGACTTGCAGATACGCAGTATTTT.